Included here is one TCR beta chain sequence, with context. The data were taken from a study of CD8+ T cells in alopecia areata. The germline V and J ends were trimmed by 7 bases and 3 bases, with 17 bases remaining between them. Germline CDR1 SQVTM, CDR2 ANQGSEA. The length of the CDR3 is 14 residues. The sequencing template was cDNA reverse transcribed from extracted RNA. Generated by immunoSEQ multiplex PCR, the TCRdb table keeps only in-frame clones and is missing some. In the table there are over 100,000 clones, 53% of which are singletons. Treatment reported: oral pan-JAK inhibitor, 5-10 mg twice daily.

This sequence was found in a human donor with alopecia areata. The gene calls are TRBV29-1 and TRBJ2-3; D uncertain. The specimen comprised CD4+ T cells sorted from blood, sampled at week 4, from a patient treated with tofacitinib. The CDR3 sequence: CSGASAASTDTQYF. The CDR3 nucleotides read TGCAGCGGTGCCAGCGCGGCGTCGACAGATACGCAGTATTTT.